This T cell receptor (beta chain) was profiled in a study of Graves' ophthalmopathy and Graves' hyperthyroidism. Study overall: Before any treatment was given, at initial diagnosis, peripheral blood was collected. Study conclusions and caveats: The model reached approximately 71% sensitivity and about 72% specificity for predicting ophthalmopathy progression.

8.5 to 10 ml of fresh blood yielded the PBMCs by density gradient. Beta-chain TCR CDR3 regions were amplified from RNA transcripts. Second-round multiplex PCR came after a first-round RT-PCR that employed HTBI primers. TCRdb reanalysed the multiplex PCR reads using MiXCR and keeps one entry per CDR3 protein. Of around 660,000 distinct CDR3 sequences in the sample, over 40% were seen once. The CDR3 length is 14 residues. V shed 3 bases and J 5 bases; nucleotides not matched to a gene: 6. CDR1 ENHRY and CDR2 SYGVKD come from the germline V gene. With respect to this clonotype: Its cognate antigen is unknown.

This chain joins TRBV10-3 and TRBJ2-7; TRBD1 agrees at 8 bases. The receptor was derived from an adult man with Graves' ophthalmopathy. The specimen was peripheral blood. The CDR3 spells CAISEGAGGNEQYF. The CDR3 bases are TGTGCCATCAGTGAAGGGGCAGGGGGCAACGAGCAGTACTTC.